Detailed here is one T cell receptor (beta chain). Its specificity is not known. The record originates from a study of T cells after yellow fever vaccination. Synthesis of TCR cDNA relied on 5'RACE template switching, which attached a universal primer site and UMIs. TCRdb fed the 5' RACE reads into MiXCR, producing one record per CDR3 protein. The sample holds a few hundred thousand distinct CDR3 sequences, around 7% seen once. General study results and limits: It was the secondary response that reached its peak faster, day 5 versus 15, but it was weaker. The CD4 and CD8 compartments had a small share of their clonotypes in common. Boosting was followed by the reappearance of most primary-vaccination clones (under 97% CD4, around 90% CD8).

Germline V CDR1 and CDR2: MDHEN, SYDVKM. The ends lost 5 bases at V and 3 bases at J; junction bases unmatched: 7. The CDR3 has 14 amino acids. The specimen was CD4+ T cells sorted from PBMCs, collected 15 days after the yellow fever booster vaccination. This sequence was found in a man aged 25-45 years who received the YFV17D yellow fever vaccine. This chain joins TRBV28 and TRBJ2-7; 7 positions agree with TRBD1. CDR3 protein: CASSQRQGRYEQYF. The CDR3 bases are TGTGCCAGCAGTCAACGACAGGGACGCTACGAGCAGTACTTC. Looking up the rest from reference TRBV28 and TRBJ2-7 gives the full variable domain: DVKVTQSSRYLVKRTGEKVFLECVQDMDHENMFWYRQDPGLGLRLIYFSYDVKMKEKGDIPEGYSVSREKKERFSLILESASTNQTSMYLCASSQRQGRYEQYFGPGTRLTVT.